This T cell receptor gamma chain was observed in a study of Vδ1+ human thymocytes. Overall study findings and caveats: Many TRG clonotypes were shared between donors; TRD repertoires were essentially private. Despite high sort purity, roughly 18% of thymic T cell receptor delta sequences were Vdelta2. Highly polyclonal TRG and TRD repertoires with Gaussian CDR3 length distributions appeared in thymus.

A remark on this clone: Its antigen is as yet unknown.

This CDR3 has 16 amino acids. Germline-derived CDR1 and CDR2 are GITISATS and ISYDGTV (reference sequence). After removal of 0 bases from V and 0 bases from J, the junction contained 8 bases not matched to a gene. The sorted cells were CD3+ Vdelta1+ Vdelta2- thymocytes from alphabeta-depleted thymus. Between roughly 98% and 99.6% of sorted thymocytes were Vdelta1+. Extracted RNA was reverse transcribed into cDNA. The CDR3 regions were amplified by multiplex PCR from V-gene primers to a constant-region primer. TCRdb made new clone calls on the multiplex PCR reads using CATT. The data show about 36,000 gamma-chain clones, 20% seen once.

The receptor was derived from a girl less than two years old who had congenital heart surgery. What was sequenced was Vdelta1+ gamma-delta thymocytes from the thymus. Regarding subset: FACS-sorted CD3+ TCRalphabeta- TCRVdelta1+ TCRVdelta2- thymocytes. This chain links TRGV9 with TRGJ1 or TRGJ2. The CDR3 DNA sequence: TGTGCCTTGTGGGAGGTGCCCATGGGGAATTATTATAAGAAACTCTTT. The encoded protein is CALWEVPMGNYYKKLF.